Each of the 15 T cell receptor beta chains below was sequenced from the same sample in a study of CXCR3-negative and CXCR3-positive naive CD8 T cells. TRB cDNA was prepared as libraries by UMI-labeled 5' RACE. Reprocessing the 5' RACE reads, TCRdb reports a single entry for every CDR3 protein and omits DNA. This listing includes over 100,000 distinct CDR3 sequences. The sequencing input was naive CXCR3- CD8+ T cells from blood. Subset specified: CD45RO-CCR7+CD27+CD95- naive CD8+ T cells lacking CXCR3 (TNR3-). The receptor set was obtained from a human donor in good health. Some clones in this sample may be carry-over from other donors' samples.

The chain links TRBV19 to TRBJ2-7. This CDR3 contains 13 residues. The germline CDR1 and CDR2 sequences are LNHDA and SQIVND (reference sequence). Here the CDR3 reads CASSIGRSYEQYF.

This rearrangement joins TRBV9 to TRBJ2-3. Per germline, CDR1 SGDLS and CDR2 YYNGEE. The CDR3 covers 14 residues. CDR3 loop: CASSAGIRTDTQYF.

V gene TRBV19 combines with J gene TRBJ1-1. Germline-derived CDR1 and CDR2 are LNHDA and SQIVND (reference sequence). This CDR3 is 16 amino acids long. CDR3 residues: CASSITLQGPNTEAFF.

This CDR3 reads CASSQLAGDFYTQYF. V usage is TRBV7-9 and J usage is TRBJ2-3; the D call of TRBD2 rests on TCRdb alone, since no DNA is present to check it. The CDR3 covers 15 residues. Looked up from germline, CDR1 is SEHNR and CDR2 is FQNEAQ (reference sequence).

The genes are TRBV29-1 and TRBJ2-5; TCRdb designates TRBD1, a call that cannot be tested without DNA. This CDR3 is 14 amino acids long. The germline gives CDR1 SQVTM, CDR2 ANQGSEA. CDR3 amino acids: CSVAAPGPQETQYF.

This chain uses TRBV7-2 with TRBJ2-1. The CDR3 totals 13 residues. Germline assignment: CDR1 SGHTA and CDR2 FQGNSA. CDR3: CASSSLGFYEQFF. The complete variable domain, with remaining parts taken from reference TRBV7-2 and TRBJ2-1, reads GAGVSQSPSNKVTEKGKDVELRCDPISGHTALYWYRQSLGQGLEFLIYFQGNSAPDKSGLPSDRFSAERTGGSVSTLTIQRTQQEDSAVYLCASSSLGFYEQFFGPGTRLTVL.

The gene calls are TRBV19 and TRBJ1-1; TCRdb proposes TRBD1, but this gene call is untestable without DNA. CDR1 is LNHDA and CDR2 is SQIVND in the germline V gene (reference sequence). CDR3 length: 12 residues. The CDR3 spells CASSGTGTEAFF.

This rearrangement joins TRBV4-2 to TRBJ2-1; TCRdb designates TRBD2, a call that cannot be tested without DNA. The CDR3 is made up of 16 amino acids. Germline lookup yields CDR1 LGHNA and CDR2 YNFKEQ. CDR3 loop: CASSQVPAGGYNEQFF.

The chain uses TRBV7-9 and TRBJ2-1. Looked up from germline, CDR1 is SEHNR and CDR2 is FQNEAQ (reference sequence). CDR3 length equals 12 residues. CDR3 amino acids: CASSAIAKEQFF.

The chain joins TRBV27 to TRBJ2-7; without DNA, the TCRdb call of TRBD1 cannot be checked. CDR3 size: 13 residues. The V gene's germline CDR1 is MNHEY and CDR2 SMNVEV (reference sequence). This CDR3 reads CASSYRTDYEQYF.

This CDR3 is CASSPGTPEAHEQYF. J is TRBJ2-7 and V is TRBV28; TCRdb calls TRBD1, which cannot be checked without DNA. CDR1 is MDHEN and CDR2 is SYDVKM in the germline V gene. The CDR3 extends over 15 amino acids.

The chain uses TRBV7-6 and TRBJ2-3. The germline V gene encodes CDR1 SGHVS and CDR2 FNYEAQ. The CDR3 has 12 amino acids. The chain's CDR3 is CASSQAQDTQYF.

V gene TRBV11-2 combines with J gene TRBJ2-7; TCRdb lists TRBD1, though no DNA is available to test this call. CDR1 is SGHAT and CDR2 is FQNNGV in the germline V gene. The CDR3 contains 14 residues. The CDR3 spells CASSSGTGGHEQYF.

V is TRBV12-3 or TRBV12-4 and J is TRBJ2-5; TCRdb's D call, TRBD1, is unchecked because there is no DNA. The CDR3 length is 16 residues. This CDR3 is CASSLTGTARQETQYF.

The chain uses TRBV28 and TRBJ1-1; TCRdb names TRBD1, which stays unverified in the absence of DNA. CDR1 and CDR2 from the germline V gene are MDHEN and SYDVKM. The CDR3 has 14 residues. CDR3 protein: CASSFVQVSTEAFF.